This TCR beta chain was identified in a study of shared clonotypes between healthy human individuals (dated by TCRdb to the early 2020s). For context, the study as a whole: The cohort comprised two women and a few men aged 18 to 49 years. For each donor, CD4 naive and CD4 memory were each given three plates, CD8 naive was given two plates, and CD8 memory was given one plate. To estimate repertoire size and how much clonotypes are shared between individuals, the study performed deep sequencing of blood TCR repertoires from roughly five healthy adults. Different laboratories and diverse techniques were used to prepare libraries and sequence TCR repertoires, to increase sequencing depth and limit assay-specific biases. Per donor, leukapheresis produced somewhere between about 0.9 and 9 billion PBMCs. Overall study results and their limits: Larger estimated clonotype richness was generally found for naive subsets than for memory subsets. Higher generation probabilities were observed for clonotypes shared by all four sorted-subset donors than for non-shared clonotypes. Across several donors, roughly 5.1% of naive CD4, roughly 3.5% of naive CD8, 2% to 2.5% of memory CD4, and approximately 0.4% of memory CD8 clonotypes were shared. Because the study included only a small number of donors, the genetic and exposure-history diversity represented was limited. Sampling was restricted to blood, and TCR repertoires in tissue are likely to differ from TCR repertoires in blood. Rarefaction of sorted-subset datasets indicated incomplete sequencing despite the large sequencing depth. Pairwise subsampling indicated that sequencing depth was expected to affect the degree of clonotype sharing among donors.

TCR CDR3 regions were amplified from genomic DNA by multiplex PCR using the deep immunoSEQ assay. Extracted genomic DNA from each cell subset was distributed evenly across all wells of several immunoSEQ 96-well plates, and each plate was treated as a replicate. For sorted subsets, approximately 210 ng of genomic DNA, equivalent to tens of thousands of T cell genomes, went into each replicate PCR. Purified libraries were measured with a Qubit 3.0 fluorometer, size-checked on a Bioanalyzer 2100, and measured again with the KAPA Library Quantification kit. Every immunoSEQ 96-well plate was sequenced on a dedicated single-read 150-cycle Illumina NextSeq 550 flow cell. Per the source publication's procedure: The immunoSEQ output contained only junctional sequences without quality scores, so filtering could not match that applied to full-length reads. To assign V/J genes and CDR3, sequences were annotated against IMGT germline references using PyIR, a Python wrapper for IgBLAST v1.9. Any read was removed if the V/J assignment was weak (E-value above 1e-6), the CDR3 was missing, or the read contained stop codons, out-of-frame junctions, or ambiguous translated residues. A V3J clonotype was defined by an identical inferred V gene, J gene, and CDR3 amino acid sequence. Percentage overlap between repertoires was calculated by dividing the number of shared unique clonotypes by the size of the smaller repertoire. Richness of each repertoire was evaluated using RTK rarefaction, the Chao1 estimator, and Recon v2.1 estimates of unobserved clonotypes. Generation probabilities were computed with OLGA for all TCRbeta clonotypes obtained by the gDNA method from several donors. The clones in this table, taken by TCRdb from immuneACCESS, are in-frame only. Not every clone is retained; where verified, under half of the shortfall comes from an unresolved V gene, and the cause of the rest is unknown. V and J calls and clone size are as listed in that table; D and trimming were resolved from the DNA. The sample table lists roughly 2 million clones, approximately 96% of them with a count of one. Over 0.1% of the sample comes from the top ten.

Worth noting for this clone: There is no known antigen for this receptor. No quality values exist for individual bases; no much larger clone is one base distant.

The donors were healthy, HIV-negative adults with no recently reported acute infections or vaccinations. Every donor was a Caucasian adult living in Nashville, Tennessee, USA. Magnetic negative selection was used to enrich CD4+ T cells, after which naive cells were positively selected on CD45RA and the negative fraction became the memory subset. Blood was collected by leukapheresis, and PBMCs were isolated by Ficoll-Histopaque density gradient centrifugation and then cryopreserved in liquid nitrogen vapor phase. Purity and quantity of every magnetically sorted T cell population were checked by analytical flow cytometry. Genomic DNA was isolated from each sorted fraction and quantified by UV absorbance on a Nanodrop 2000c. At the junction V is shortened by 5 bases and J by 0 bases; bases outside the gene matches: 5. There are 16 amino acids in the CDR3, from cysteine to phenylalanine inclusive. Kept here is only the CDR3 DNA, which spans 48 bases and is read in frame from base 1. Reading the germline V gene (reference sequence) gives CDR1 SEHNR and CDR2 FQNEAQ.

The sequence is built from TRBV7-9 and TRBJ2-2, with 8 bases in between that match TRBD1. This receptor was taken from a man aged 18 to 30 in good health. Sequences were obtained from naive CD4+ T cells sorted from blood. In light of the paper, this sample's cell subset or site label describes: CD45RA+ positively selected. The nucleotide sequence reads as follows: TGTGCCAGCAGCCAATCGGACAGGGCGAACACCGGGGAGCTGTTTTTT. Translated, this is CASSQSDRANTGELFF.